Below are 5 T cell receptor beta chains sequenced from a single sample in a study of blood T cell repertoires in COVID-19. Repertoires were generated with immunoSEQ multiplex PCR, while TCRdb's copy carries only in-frame clones and drops some. The sample has 110,000 to 150,000 clones; roughly 80% are singletons. Input material: PBMCs or T cells enriched from blood (not recorded which). The receptors here all came from a woman aged 45-60 years who had recovered from COVID-19.

As DNA, the CDR3 is TGTGCCACCAGTGTGGGGGGGGACAATGAGCAGTTCTTC. This translates into CATSVGGDNEQFF. This rearrangement joins TRBV24-1 to TRBJ2-1, with 7 bases fitting TRBD2. Trimming cost V 5 bases and J 5 bases; bases outside gene matches: 2. The CDR3 covers 13 residues. Germline V lookup: CDR1 KGHDR, CDR2 SFDVKD.

The CDR3: CASSSQGLLAFF. The CDR3 nucleotides are TGTGCCAGCAGTTCCCAGGGGCTCCTCGCTTTCTTT. This chain uses TRBV28 with TRBJ1-1, with D perhaps TRBD1 (6 bases). With 4 bases removed from V and 11 bases from J, the gap between germline ends came to 14 bases. Per the germline V gene, CDR1 is MDHEN and CDR2 is SYDVKM. The CDR3 covers 12 residues.

J is TRBJ1-4 and V is TRBV11-2; D is possibly TRBD1 (6 bases). The CDR3 consists of 15 residues. Trimming stripped 2 bases from V and 8 bases from J, with 15 bases between. Germline V gene sequence: CDR1 SGHAT, CDR2 FQNNGV. In nucleotides, the CDR3 is TGTGCCAGCAGCTTATCGGCCCAGGGGAAGGAAAAACTGTTTTTT. It specifies CASSLSAQGKEKLFF.

This CDR3 is CASSKRTSGGPIGTGELFF. The CDR3 region has the DNA TGCGCCAGCAGCAAACGGACTAGCGGGGGGCCGATCGGTACCGGGGAGCTGTTTTTT. The chain carries TRBV5-1 and TRBJ2-2, with 14 bases that match TRBD2. Germline values: CDR1 SGHRS, CDR2 YFSETQ. Trimming at V came to 4 bases and at J to 5 bases, leaving 13 bases not matched to a gene. This CDR3 is built from 19 residues.

The chain has TRBV15 and TRBJ1-1; D is uncertain. There are 13 residues in the CDR3. Looked up from germline, CDR1 is LNHNV and CDR2 is YYDKDF (reference sequence). With 1 base removed from V and 0 bases from J, the gap between germline ends came to 3 bases. CDR3 protein: CATSRGVNTEAFF. Here the CDR3 DNA reads TGTGCCACCAGCAGAGGCGTGAACACTGAAGCTTTCTTT.